These T cell receptor beta chains were read from a single sample in a study of T cells expressing NK-cell markers. TCRdb reprocessed the 5' RACE reads; each CDR3 protein has one entry and no DNA is given. This sample contains 550,000 or so distinct CDR3 sequences. Sequenced material: blood T cells: a sorted CD56 or NKG2C T cell subset, CD4+ or CD8+ T cells, or bulk PBMC T cells (not recorded which). The source of these receptors is a man in his late teens or twenties in good health. CDR3s include the opening cysteine and the closing phenylalanine or tryptophan.

length	V	J	CDR3
13	TRBV18	TRBJ1-1	CASSDRADTEAFF
13	TRBV20-1	TRBJ2-1	CSVRETDHNEQFF
18	TRBV4-2	TRBJ1-5	CASSPKGTPLSADQPQHF
16	TRBV19	TRBJ1-1	CASSTTGGWGSTEAFF
12	TRBV2	TRBJ2-1	CASTTGTARSFF
12	TRBV12-3/TRBV12-4	TRBJ1-2	CASRVSAYGYTF
12	TRBV6-6	TRBJ2-7	CASSPNSYEQYF
15	TRBV12-3/TRBV12-4	TRBJ2-7	CASGIALTSEREQYF
15	TRBV3-1	TRBJ1-1	CASGRRDLDWGEAFF
20	TRBV24-1	TRBJ2-1	CATSHLAGGTKKGNYNEQFF
11	TRBV20-1	TRBJ1-2	CSARATGFYTF